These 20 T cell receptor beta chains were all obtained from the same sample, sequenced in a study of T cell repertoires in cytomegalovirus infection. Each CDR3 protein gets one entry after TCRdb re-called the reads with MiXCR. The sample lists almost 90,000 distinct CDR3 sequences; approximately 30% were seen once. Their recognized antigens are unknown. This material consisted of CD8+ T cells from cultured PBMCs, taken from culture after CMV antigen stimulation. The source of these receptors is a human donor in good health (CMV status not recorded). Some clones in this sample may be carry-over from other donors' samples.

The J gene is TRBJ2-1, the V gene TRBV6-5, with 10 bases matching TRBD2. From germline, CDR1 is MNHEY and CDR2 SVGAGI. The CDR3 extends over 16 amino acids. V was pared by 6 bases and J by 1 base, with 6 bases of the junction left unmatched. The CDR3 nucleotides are TGTGCCAGCAGCATAACTAGCGGGGTATCCTACAATGAGCAGTTCTTC. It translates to CASSITSGVSYNEQFF.

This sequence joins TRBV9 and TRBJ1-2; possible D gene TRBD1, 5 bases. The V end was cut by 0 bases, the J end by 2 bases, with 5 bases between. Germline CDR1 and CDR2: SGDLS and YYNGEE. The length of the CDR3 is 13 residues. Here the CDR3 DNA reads TGTGCCAGCAGCGTAGCAGGGAACTATGGCTACACCTTC. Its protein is CASSVAGNYGYTF.

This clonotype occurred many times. The CDR3 nucleotides are TGTGCCAGCAGCTCGTTCGGCCCGGGGTGGGGCTACACCTTC. This encodes CASSSFGPGWGYTF. This chain joins TRBV28 and TRBJ1-2; no firm D call. The CDR3 is 14 residues long. The germline gives CDR1 MDHEN, CDR2 SYDVKM. Trimming removed 6 bases from V and 8 bases from J, with 19 bases in between.

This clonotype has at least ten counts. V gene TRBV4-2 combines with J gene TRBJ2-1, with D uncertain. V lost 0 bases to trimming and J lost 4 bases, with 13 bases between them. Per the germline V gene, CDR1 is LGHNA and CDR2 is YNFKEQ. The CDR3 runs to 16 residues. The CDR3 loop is CASSQDTEDEYNEQFF. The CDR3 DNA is TGTGCCAGCAGCCAAGACACCGAGGATGAGTACAATGAGCAGTTCTTC.

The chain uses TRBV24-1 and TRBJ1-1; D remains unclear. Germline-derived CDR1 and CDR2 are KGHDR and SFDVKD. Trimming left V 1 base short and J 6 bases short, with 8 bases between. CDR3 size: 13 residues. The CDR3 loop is CATSDFLGAEAFF. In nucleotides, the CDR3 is TGTGCCACCAGTGATTTCTTGGGAGCTGAAGCTTTCTTT.

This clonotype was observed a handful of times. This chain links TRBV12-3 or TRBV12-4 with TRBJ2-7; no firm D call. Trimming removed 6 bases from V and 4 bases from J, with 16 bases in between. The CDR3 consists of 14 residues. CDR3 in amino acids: CASSPTAVTYEQYF. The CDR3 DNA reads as TGTGCCAGCAGCCCGACCGCAGTTACATACGAGCAGTACTTC.

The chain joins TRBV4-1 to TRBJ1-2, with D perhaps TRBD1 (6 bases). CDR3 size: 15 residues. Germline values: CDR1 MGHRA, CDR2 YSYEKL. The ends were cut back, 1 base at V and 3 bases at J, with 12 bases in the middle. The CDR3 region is CASSQVLGGYYGYTF. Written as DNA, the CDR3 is TGCGCCAGCAGCCAAGTTTTAGGGGGGTACTATGGCTACACCTTC.

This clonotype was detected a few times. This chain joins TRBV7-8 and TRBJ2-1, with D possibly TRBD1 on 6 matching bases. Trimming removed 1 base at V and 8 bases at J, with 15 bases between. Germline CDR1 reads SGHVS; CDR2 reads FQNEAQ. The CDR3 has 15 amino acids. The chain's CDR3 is CASSLVLGGTDEQFF. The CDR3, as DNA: TGTGCCAGCAGCTTAGTACTAGGGGGAACCGATGAGCAGTTCTTC.

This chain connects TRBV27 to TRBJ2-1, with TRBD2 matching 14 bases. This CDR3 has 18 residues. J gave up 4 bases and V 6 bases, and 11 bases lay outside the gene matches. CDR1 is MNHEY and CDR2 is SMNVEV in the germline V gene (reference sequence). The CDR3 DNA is TGTGCCAGCAGCCTCCCGACTAGCGGGAGGGCCAGATACAATGAGCAGTTCTTC. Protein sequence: CASSLPTSGRARYNEQFF.

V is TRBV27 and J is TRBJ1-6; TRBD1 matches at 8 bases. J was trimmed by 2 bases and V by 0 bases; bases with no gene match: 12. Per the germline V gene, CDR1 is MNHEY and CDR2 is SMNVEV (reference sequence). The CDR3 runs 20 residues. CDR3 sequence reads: CASSLSGIDRGSTYNSPLHF. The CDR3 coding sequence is TGTGCCAGCAGTTTATCGGGTATAGACAGGGGATCGACCTATAATTCACCCCTCCACTTT.

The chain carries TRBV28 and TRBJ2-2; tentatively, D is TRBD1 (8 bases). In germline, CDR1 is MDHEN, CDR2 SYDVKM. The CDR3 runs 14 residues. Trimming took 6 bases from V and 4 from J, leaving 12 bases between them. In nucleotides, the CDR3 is TGTGCCAGCAGCTACAGGGGGGGCACCGGGGAGCTGTTTTTT. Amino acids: CASSYRGGTGELFF.

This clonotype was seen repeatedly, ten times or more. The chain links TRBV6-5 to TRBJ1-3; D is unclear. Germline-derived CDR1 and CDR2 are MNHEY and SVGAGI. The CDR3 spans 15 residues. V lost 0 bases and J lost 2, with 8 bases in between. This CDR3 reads CASSYSNTPGNTIYF. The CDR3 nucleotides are TGTGCCAGCAGTTACTCGAACACACCTGGAAACACCATATATTTT.

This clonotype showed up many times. CDR3 nucleotide sequence: TGTGCCAGCAGCTTAGCGGAAGGGGGGCATAGCAATCAGCCCCAGCATTTT. Translation gives CASSLAEGGHSNQPQHF. The chain uses TRBV7-9 and TRBJ1-5; TRBD1 is a possible D gene (6 bases). Between the trimmed V and J ends, which lost 0 bases and 0 bases, there was a span of 12 bases. The CDR3 extends over 17 amino acids. Germline CDR1 is SEHNR and CDR2 is FQNEAQ (reference sequence).

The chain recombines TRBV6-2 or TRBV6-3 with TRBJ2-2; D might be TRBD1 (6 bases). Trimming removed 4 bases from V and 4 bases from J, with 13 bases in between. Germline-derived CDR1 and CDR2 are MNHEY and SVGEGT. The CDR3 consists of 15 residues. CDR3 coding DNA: TGTGCCAGCAGTTCGGACAGTTCGAGCACCGGGGAGCTGTTTTTT. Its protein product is CASSSDSSSTGELFF.

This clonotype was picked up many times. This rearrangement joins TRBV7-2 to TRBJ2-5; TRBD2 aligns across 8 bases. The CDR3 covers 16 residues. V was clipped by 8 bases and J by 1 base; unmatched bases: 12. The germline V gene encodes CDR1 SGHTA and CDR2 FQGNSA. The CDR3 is CASQPRQRGSQETQYF. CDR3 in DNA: TGTGCCAGCCAGCCTAGGCAGCGGGGGTCCCAAGAGACCCAGTACTTC.

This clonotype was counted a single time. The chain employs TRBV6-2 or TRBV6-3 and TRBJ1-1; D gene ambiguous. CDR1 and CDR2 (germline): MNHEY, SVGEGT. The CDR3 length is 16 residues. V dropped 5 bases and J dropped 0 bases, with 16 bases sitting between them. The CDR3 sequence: CASSLLVGRLNTEAFF. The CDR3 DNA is TGTGCCAGCAGTCTACTGGTCGGGCGCTTGAACACTGAAGCTTTCTTT.

The CDR3 nucleotides are TGTGCCAGCAGTGGATCGGCCCGTACGGCTGAAGCTTTCTTT. As protein: CASSGSARTAEAFF. V gene TRBV6-1 combines with J gene TRBJ1-1; D ambiguous. There are 14 residues in the CDR3. Trimming shortened V by 4 bases and J by 6 bases, and 15 bases separated the two germline ends. From germline, CDR1 is MNHNS and CDR2 SASEGT.

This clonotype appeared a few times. CDR3 sequence: CASSQVGPYEQYF. The CDR3 DNA reads TGCGCCAGCAGCCAAGTGGGGCCCTACGAGCAGTACTTC. The chain joins TRBV4-1 to TRBJ2-7; tentative D call: TRBD1 (5 bases). Trimming removed 1 base from V and 2 bases from J, with 6 bases in between. This CDR3 has 13 residues. The V gene's germline CDR1 is MGHRA and CDR2 YSYEKL.

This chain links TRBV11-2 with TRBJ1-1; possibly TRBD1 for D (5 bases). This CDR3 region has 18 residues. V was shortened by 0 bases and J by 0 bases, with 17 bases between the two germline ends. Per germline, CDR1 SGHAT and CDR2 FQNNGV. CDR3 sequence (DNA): TGTGCCAGCAGCTTAGATAGTATCGGGTCAGGGTTGAACACTGAAGCTTTCTTT. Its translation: CASSLDSIGSGLNTEAFF. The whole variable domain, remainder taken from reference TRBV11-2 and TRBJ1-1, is EAGVAQSPRYKIIEKRQSVAFWCNPISGHATLYWYQQILGQGPKLLIQFQNNGVVDDSQLPKDRFSAERLKGVDSTLKIQPAKLEDSAVYLCASSLDSIGSGLNTEAFFGQGTRLTVV.

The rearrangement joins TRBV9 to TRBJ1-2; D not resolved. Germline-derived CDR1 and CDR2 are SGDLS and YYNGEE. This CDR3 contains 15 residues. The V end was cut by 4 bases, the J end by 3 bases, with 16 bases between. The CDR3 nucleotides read TGTGCCAGCAGCCCAGACGGGAGTCGGGACTATGGCTACACCTTC. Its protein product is CASSPDGSRDYGYTF.